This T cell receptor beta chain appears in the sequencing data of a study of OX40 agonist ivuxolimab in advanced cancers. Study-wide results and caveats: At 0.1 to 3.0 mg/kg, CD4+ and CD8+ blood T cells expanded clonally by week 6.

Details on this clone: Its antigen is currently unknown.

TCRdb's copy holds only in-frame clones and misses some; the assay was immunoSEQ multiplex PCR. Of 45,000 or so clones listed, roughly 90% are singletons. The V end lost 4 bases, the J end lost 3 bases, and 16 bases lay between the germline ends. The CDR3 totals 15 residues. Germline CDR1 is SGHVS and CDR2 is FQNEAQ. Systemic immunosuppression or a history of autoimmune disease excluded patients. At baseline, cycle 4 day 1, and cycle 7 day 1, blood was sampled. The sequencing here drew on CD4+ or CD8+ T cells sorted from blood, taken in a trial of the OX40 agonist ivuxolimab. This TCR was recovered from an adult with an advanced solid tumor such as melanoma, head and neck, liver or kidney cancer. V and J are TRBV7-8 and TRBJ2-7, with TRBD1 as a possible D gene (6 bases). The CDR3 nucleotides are TGTGCCAGCAGCTCCCCCACCACGGGACACTACGAGCAGTACTTC. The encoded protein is CASSSPTTGHYEQYF.